This T cell receptor beta chain was documented in a study of monozygotic twins with inflammatory bowel disease. CDR1 and CDR2 (germline): MDHEN, SYDVKM. The CDR3 has 17 residues. The UMIs carried a 6-nucleotide sample barcode, and they were added by template switching. TCRdb processed the 5' RACE reads again and assigns one entry to each CDR3 protein, with no DNA. The sample includes around 410,000 distinct CDR3 sequences. The sample taken for sequencing was blood. The TCR sequence derives from a human donor with ulcerative colitis or Crohn's disease, or a healthy co-twin of an affected twin (not recorded which). The rearrangement links TRBV28 to TRBJ2-7; the TCRdb D gene call, TRBD1, has no DNA to confirm it. The CDR3 sequence is CASHTSWGSGTSYEQYF. Full variable domain (rest looked up from reference TRBV28 and TRBJ2-7): DVKVTQSSRYLVKRTGEKVFLECVQDMDHENMFWYRQDPGLGLRLIYFSYDVKMKEKGDIPEGYSVSREKKERFSLILESASTNQTSMYLCASHTSWGSGTSYEQYFGPGTRLTVT.